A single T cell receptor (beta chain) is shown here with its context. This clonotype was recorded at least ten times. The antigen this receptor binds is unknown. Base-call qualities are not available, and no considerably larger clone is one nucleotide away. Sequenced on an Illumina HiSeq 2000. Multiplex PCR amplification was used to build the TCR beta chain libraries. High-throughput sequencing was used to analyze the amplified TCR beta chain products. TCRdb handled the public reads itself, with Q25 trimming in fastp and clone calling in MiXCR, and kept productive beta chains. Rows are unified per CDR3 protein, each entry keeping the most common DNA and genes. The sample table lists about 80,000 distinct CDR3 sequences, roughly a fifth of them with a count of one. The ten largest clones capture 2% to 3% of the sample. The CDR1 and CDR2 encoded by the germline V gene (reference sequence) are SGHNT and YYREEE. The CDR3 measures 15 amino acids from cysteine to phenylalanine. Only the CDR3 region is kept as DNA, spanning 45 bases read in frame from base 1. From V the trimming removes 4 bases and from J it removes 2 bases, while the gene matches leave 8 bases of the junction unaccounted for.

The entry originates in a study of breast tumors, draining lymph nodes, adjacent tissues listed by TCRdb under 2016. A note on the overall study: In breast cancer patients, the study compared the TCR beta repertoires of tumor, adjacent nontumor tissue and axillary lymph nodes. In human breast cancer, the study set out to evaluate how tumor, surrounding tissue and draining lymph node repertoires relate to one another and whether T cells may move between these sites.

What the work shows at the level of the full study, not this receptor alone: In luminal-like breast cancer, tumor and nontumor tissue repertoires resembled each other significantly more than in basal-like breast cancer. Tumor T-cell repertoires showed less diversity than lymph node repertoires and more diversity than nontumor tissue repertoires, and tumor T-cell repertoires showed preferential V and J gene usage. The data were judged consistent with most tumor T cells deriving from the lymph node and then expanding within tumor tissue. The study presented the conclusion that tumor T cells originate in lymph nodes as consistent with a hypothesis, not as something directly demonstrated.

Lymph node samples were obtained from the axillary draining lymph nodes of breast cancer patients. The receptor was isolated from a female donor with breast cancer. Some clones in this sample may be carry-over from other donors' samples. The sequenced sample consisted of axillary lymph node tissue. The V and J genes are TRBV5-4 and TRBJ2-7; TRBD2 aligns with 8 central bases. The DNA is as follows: TGTGCCAGCAGCCGCTCGGCGGGAGGAGCCTACGAGCAGTACTTC. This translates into CASSRSAGGAYEQYF.